This record covers a single T cell receptor (beta chain). The data originate from a study of blood T cell repertoires in COVID-19. In germline, CDR1 is LNHDA, CDR2 SQIVND (reference sequence). The CDR3 is 15 amino acids. Trimming left V 7 bases short and J 0 bases short, with 13 bases between. Original handling: The assay estimated nucleated cells by amplifying reference gene primers. TCRdb keeps only in-frame clones here, not all; method: immunoSEQ multiplex PCR. D and trimming were read from the DNA, whereas the V and J calls and clone size are those reported in that table. The data show 290,000 or so clones, about 85% seen once.

This receptor was taken from a man in his late teens or twenties with active or convalescent COVID-19. Sequencing was done on a sample of peripheral blood. This sequence joins TRBV19 and TRBJ1-5; D remains ambiguous. DNA for the CDR3: TGTGCCAGTAACCCCGACACCGATAGCAATCAGCCCCAGCATTTT. Its translation is CASNPDTDSNQPQHF.